This T cell receptor beta chain was captured by sequencing in a study of long-term antiretroviral therapy in people with HIV. General study findings and limits: Relative to control repertoires, HIV repertoires exhibited narrower CDR3 length ranges. Once patients were on ART, diversity went higher but still fell short of transplant donor controls.

The V gene's germline CDR1 is LGHNA and CDR2 YSLEER. The CDR3 extends over 14 amino acids. The V and J ends lost 7 bases and 6 bases, in that order; junction bases with no gene match: 5. The authors ran the immunoSEQ assay, v3.0, at survey level. Some clones are missing from TCRdb's copy, which holds only in-frame ones; the method was immunoSEQ multiplex PCR. The repertoire holds around 26,000 clones, with more than 85% as singletons. A remark on this clone: Its antigen is not known.

Sampling of each donor yielded at least one pre-ART PBMC sample and at least two post-ART PBMC samples. The material was unsorted PBMCs, obtained 7.6 years after starting antiretroviral therapy. This sequence originates from a woman aged 40 to 50 with HIV. The genes are TRBV4-3 and TRBJ2-1; TRBD2 matches at 11 bases. The DNA for the CDR3 is TGCGCCAGCACCCATAGCGGGGGGGTCAATGAGCAGTTCTTC. Translating it yields CASTHSGGVNEQFF.